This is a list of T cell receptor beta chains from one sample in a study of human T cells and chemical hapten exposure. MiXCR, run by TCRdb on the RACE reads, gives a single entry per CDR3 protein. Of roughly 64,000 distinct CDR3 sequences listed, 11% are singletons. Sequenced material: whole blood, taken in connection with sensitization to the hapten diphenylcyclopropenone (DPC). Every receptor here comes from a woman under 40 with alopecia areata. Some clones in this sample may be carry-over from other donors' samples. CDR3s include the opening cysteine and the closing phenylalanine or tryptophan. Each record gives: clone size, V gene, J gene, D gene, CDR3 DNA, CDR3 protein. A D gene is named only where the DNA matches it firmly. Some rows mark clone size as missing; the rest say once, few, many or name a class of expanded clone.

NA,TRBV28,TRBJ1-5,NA,TGTGCCAGCAGTTTATTGTCTTTACTTAGCAATCAGCCCCAGCATTTT,CASSLLSLLSNQPQHF
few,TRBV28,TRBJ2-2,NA,TGTGCCAGCAGTTTTTCACCCTACTCGAACACCGGGGAGCTGTTTTTT,CASSFSPYSNTGELFF
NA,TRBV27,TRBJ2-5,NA,TGTGCCAGCAGACTAAGCCGTTACCAAGAGACCCAGTACTTC,CASRLSRYQETQYF
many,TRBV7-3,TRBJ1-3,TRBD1,TGTGCCAGCAGTCCGGACAGGGGAGACACCATATATTTT,CASSPDRGDTIYF
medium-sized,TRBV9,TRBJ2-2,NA,TGTGCCAGCAGCCTCACCGGGGAGCTGTTTTTT,CASSLTGELFF
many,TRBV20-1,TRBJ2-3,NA,TGCAGTGCTAGGTCACAGTTCACAGATACGCAGTATTTT,CSARSQFTDTQYF
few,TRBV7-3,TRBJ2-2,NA,TGTGCCAGCAGCTTAAGTAGTTCGTGGGTCCCCGGGGAGCTGTTTTTT,CASSLSSSWVPGELFF
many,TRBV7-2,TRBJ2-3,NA,TGTGCCAGCAGCTCGCAGACGGGAGTTGATACGCAGTATTTT,CASSSQTGVDTQYF
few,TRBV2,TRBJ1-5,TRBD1,TGTGCCAGCAGTGAGGACAGGGGATACCAGCCCCAGCATTTT,CASSEDRGYQPQHF
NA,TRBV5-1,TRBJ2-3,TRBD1,TGCGCCAGCAGCCCGGGACAGGGATTTGGGGATACGCAGTATTTT,CASSPGQGFGDTQYF
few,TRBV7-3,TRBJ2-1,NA,TGTGCCAGCAGCCAAACCCACAGCTCCTACAATGAGCAGTTCTTC,CASSQTHSSYNEQFF
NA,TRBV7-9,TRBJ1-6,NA,TGTGCCAGCAGCTTAAATGGCCTTGGAGGTTCACCCCTCCACTTT,CASSLNGLGGSPLHF
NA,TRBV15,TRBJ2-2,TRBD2,TGTGCCACCAGCAGAGATCTCAGCGGGAGAAGCACCGGGGAGCTGTTTTTT,CATSRDLSGRSTGELFF
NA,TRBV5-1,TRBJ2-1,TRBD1,TGCGCCAGCAGCCCGGGGAGGACAGGGGTAGATTTCTTC,CASSPGRTGVDFF
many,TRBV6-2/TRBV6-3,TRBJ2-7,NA,TGTGCCAGCAGTACCTTTTACGAGCAGTACTTC,CASSTFYEQYF
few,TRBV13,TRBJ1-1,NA,TGTGCCAGCAGATATCGACAGATGGGTTTTGGTACTGAAGCTTTCTTT,CASRYRQMGFGTEAFF
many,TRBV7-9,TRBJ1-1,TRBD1,TGTGCCAGCAGCCCAACAGGGGTTGAAGCTTTCTTT,CASSPTGVEAFF
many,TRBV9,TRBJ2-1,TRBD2,TGTGCCAGCAGCGTAGATCCCCTAGCGGGAGTGCGCAATGAGCAGTTCTTC,CASSVDPLAGVRNEQFF
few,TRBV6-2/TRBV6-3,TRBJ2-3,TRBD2,TGTGCCAGCAGTTACTCGATCCGTACGAGCGGGATGAGGACAGATACGCAGTATTTT,CASSYSIRTSGMRTDTQYF
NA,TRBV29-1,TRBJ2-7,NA,TGCAGCGTTGAACCCGGGAGTAGGGGCGAGCAGTACTTC,CSVEPGSRGEQYF
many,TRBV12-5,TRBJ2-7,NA,TGTGCTAGTGGTTTGTCCTCCATCCCGGACCATCGTAGGCGAATTGGCGAGCAGTACTTC,CASGLSSIPDHRRRIGEQYF
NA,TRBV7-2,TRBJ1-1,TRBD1,TGTGCCAGCAGCTTACCGGGACAGCGGGCTTTCTTT,CASSLPGQRAFF
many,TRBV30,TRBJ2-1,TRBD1,TGTGCCTGGAGCGACAGGGGAAATGAGCAGTTCTTC,CAWSDRGNEQFF
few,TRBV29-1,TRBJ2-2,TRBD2,TGCGGGGCGGGGGGCGTCCCCGGGGAGCTGTTTTTT,CGAGGVPGELFF
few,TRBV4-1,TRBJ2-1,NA,TGCGCCAGCAGCCAAGACTACTGGGGGACAATCAATGAGCAGTTCTTC,CASSQDYWGTINEQFF
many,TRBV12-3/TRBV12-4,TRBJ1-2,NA,TGTGCCAGCAGTTTAGGTGGAGGAGGGGACTATGGCTACACCTTC,CASSLGGGGDYGYTF
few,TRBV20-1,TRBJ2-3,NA,TGCAGTGCTAGTAAGGGCCAGGGGAACACAGATACGCAGTATTTT,CSASKGQGNTDTQYF
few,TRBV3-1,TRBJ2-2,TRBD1,TGTGCCAGCAGCCAACAGTCCCGGGACAGGGTGTGGGCCGGGGAGCTGTTTTTT,CASSQQSRDRVWAGELFF
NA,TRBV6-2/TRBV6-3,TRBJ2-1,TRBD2,TGTGCCAGCAGTTCTAGCGGTAGCTCCTACAATGAGCAGTTCTTC,CASSSSGSSYNEQFF
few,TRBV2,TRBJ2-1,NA,TGTGCCAGCAGTGAAGCGCCGGGACCCCTACAGTTCTTC,CASSEAPGPLQFF
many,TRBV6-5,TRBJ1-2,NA,TGTGCCAGCAGAAACAGGGTAGAGGATGGCTACACCTTC,CASRNRVEDGYTF
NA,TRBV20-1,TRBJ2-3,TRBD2,TGCAGTGCTTGGGAAGCGGGGGCGGGTACGCAGTATTTT,CSAWEAGAGTQYF
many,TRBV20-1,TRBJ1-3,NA,TGCAGTGCCAGTCTGGGATTGTCTGGAAACACCATATATTTT,CSASLGLSGNTIYF
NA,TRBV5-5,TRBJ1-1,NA,TGTGCCAGCAGCTTGGGACAGGCCGGGAACACTGAAGCTTTCTTT,CASSLGQAGNTEAFF
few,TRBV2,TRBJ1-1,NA,TGTGCCAGCAGGGGTTTTTCAGTAGCTTTCTTT,CASRGFSVAFF
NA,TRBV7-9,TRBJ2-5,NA,TGTGCCAGCAGCTTACTCGGCTTTCAAGAGACCCAGTACTTC,CASSLLGFQETQYF
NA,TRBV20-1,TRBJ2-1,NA,TGCAGTGCTTCCGGGCCACAACAGTTCTTC,CSASGPQQFF
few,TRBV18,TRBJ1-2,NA,TGTACCAGCTCACCCGCTAACTATGGCTACACCTTC,CTSSPANYGYTF
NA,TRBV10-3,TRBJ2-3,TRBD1,TGTGCCATCAGCCCGGGACAGTACACAGATACGCAGTATTTT,CAISPGQYTDTQYF
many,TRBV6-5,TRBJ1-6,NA,TGTGCCAGCAGGTGGTTCTATAATTCACCCCTCCACTTT,CASRWFYNSPLHF